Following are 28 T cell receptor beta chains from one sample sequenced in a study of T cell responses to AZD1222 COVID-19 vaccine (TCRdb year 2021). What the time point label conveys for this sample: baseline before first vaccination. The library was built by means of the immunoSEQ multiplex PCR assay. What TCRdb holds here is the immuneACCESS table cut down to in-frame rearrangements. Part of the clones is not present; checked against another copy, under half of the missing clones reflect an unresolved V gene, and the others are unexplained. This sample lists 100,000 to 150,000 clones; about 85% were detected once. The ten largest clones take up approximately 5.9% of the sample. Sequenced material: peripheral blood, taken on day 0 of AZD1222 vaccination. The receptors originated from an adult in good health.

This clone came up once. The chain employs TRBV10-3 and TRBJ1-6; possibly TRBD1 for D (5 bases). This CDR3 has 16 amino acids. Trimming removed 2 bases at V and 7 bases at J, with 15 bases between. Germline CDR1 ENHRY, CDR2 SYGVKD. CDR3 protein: CAISELPGTLNSPLHF. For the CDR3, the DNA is TGTGCCATCAGTGAGCTACCCGGGACCCTGAATTCACCCCTCCACTTT.

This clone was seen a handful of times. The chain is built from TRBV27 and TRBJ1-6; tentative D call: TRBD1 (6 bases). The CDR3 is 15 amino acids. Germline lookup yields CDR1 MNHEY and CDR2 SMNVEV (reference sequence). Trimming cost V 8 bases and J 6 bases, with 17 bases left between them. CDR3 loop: CASQGRGRGNSPLHF. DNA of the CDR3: TGTGCCAGCCAGGGGAGGGGCCGGGGTAATTCACCCCTCCACTTT.

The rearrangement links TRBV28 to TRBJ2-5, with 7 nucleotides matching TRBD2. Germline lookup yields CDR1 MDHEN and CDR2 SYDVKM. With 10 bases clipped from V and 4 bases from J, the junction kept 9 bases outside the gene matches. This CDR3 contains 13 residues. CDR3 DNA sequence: TGTGCCACTGGTTTGGGGGAGGGAGAGACCCAGTACTTC. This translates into CATGLGEGETQYF.

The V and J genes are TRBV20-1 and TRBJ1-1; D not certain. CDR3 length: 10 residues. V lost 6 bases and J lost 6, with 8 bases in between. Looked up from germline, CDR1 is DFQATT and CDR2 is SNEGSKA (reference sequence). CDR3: CSAGRAEAFF. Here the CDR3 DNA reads TGCAGTGCCGGGAGGGCTGAAGCTTTCTTT.

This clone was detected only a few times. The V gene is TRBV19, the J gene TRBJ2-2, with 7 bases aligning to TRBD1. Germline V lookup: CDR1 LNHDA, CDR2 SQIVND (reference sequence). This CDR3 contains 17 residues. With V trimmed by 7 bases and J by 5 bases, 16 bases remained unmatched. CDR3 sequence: CASNPSQQGRLTGELFF. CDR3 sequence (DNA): TGTGCCAGTAACCCAAGCCAACAGGGGCGTTTAACCGGGGAGCTGTTTTTT. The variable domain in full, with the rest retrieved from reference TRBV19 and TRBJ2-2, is DGGITQSPKYLFRKEGQNVTLSCEQNLNHDAMYWYRQDPGQGLRLIYYSQIVNDFQKGDIAEGYSVSREKKESFPLTVTSAQKNPTAFYLCASNPSQQGRLTGELFFGEGSRLTVL.

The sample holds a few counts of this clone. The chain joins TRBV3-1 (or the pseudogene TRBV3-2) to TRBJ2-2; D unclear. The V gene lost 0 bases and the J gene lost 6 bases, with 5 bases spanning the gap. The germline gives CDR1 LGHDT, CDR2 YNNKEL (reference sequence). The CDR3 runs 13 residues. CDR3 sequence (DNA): TGTGCCAGCAGCCAAGAGTTTCCCGGGGAGCTGTTTTTT. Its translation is CASSQEFPGELFF.

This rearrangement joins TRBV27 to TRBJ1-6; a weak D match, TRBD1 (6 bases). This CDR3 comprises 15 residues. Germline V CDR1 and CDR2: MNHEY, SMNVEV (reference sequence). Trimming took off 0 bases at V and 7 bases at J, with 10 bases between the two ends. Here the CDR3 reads CASSLSTGGNSPLHF. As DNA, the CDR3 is TGTGCCAGCAGTTTATCGACCGGGGGCAATTCACCCCTCCACTTT.

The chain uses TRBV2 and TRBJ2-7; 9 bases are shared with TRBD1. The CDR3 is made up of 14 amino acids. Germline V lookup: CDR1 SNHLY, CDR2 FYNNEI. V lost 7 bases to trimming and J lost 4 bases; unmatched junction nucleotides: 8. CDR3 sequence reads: CASKMTDRGYEQYF. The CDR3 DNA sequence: TGTGCCAGCAAGATGACGGACAGGGGATACGAGCAGTACTTC.

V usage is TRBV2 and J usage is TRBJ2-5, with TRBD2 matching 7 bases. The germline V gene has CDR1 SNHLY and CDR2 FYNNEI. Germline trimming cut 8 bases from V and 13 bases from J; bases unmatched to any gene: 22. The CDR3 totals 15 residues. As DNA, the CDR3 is TGTGCCAGCGGACGAGGAGTAAGCGGGGTGCCCCAATGGTACTTC. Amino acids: CASGRGVSGVPQWYF.

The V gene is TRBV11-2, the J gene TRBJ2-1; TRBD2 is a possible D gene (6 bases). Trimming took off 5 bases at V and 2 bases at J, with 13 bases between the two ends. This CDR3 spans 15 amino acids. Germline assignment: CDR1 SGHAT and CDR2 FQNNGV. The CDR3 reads CASSLRGHTYNEQFF. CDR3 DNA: TGTGCCAGCAGCCTGCGGGGCCACACCTACAATGAGCAGTTCTTC. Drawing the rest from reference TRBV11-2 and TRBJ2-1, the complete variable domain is EAGVAQSPRYKIIEKRQSVAFWCNPISGHATLYWYQQILGQGPKLLIQFQNNGVVDDSQLPKDRFSAERLKGVDSTLKIQPAKLEDSAVYLCASSLRGHTYNEQFFGPGTRLTVL.

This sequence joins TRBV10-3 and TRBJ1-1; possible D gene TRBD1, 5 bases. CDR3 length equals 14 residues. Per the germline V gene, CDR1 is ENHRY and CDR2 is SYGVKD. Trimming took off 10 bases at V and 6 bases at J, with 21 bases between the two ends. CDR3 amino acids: CATSGTQGGAEAFF. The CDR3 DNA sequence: TGTGCCACCTCCGGGACCCAGGGAGGAGCTGAAGCTTTCTTT.

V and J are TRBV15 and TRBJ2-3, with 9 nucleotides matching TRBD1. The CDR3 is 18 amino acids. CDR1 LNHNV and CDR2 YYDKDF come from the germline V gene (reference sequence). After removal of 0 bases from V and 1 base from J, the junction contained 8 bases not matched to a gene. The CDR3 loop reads CATSRDLGTGSGTDTQYF. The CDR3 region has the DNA TGTGCCACCAGCAGAGATTTAGGGACAGGGTCGGGCACAGATACGCAGTATTTT.

Here the CDR3 reads CASSLDQLYNEQFF. The CDR3 nucleotides read TGTGCCAGCAGCCTCGACCAGTTATACAATGAGCAGTTCTTC. V and J are TRBV28 and TRBJ2-1; no definite D call. Germline V CDR1 and CDR2: MDHEN, SYDVKM. The CDR3 has 14 residues. Trimming removed 6 bases from V and 4 bases from J, with 13 bases in between.

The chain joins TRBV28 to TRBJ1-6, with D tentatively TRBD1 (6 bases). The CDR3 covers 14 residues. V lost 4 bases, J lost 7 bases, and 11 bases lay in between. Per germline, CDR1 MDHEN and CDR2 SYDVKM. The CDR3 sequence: CASSWLGGNSPLHF. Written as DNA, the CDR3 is TGTGCCAGCAGTTGGCTAGGGGGAAATTCACCCCTCCACTTT.

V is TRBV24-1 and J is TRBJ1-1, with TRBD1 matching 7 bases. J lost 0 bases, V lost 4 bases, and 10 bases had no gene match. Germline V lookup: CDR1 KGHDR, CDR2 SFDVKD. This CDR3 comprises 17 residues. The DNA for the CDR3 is TGTGCCACCAGTGAGAGACAGGGCGAGGGGGTGAACACTGAAGCTTTCTTT. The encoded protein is CATSERQGEGVNTEAFF.

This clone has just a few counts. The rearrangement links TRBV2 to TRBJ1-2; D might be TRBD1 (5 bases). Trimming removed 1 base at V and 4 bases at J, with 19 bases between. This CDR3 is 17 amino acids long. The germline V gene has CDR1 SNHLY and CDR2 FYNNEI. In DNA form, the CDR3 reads TGTGCCAGCAGTGAAGAGGACAAAGTCCCTATTTCCTATGGCTACACCTTC. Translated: CASSEEDKVPISYGYTF. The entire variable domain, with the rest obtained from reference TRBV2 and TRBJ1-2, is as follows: EPEVTQTPSHQVTQMGQEVILRCVPISNHLYFYWYRQILGQKVEFLVSFYNNEISEKSEIFDDQFSVERPDGSNFTLKIRSTKLEDSAMYFCASSEEDKVPISYGYTFGSGTRLTVV.

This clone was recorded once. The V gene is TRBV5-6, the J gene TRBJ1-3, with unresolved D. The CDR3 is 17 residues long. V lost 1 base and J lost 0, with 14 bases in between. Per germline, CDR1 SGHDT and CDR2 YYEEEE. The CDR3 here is CASSLSPTPNSGNTIYF. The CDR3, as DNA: TGTGCCAGCAGCTTGAGCCCGACACCGAACTCTGGAAACACCATATATTTT.

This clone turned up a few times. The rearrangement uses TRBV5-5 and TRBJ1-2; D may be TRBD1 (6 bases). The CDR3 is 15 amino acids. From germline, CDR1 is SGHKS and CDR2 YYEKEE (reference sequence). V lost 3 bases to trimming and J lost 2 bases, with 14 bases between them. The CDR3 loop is CASSWGPQDNYGYTF. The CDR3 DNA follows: TGTGCCAGCAGCTGGGGGCCCCAGGACAACTATGGCTACACCTTC.

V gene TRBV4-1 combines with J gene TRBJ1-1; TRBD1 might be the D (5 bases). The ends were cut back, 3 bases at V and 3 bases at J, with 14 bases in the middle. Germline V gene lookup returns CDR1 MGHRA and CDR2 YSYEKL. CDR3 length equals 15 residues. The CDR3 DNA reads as TGCGCCAGCAGCCAGACAGACATGTTTGACACTGAAGCTTTCTTT. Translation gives CASSQTDMFDTEAFF.

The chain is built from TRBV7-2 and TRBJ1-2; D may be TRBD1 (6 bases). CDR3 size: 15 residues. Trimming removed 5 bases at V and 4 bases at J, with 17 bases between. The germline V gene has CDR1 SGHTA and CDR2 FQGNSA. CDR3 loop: CASSPLSGTIYGYTF. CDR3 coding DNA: TGTGCCAGCAGCCCGTTATCCGGGACAATCTATGGCTACACCTTC.

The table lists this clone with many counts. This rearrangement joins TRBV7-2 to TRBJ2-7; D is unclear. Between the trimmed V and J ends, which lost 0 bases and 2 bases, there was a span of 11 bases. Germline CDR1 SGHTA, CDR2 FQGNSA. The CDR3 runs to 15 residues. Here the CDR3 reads CASSLALGLTYEQYF. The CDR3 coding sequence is TGTGCCAGCAGCTTAGCGTTAGGGCTGACCTACGAGCAGTACTTC.

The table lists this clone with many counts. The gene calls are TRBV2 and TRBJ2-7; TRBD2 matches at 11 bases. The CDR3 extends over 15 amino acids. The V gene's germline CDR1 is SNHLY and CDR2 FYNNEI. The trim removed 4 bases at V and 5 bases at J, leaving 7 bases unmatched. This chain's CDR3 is CASSGLLAGDNEQYF. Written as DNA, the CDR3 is TGTGCCAGCAGTGGCCTACTAGCGGGGGACAACGAGCAGTACTTC. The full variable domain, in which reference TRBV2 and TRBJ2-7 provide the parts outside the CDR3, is EPEVTQTPSHQVTQMGQEVILRCVPISNHLYFYWYRQILGQKVEFLVSFYNNEISEKSEIFDDQFSVERPDGSNFTLKIRSTKLEDSAMYFCASSGLLAGDNEQYFGPGTRLTVT.

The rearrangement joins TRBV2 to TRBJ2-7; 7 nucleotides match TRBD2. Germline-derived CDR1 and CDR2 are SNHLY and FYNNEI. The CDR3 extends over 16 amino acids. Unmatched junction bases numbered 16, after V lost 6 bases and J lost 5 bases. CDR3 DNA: TGTGCCAGCAGGTGGGGAGGGCAGCTCCCACCCCACGAGCAGTACTTC. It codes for CASRWGGQLPPHEQYF. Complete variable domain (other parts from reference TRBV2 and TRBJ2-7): EPEVTQTPSHQVTQMGQEVILRCVPISNHLYFYWYRQILGQKVEFLVSFYNNEISEKSEIFDDQFSVERPDGSNFTLKIRSTKLEDSAMYFCASRWGGQLPPHEQYFGPGTRLTVT.

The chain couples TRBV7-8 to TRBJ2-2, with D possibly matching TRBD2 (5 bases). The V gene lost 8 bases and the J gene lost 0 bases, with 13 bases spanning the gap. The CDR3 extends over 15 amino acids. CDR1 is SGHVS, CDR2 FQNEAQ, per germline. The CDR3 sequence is CASLGSLANTGELFF. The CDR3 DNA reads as TGTGCCAGCTTGGGGAGTCTCGCGAACACCGGGGAGCTGTTTTTT.

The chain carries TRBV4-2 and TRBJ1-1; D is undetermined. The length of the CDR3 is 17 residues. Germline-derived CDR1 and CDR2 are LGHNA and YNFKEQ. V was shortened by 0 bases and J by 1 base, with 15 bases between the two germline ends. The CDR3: CASSQEGLIGPNTEAFF. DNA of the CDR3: TGTGCCAGCAGCCAAGAAGGGTTAATCGGGCCGAACACTGAAGCTTTCTTT.

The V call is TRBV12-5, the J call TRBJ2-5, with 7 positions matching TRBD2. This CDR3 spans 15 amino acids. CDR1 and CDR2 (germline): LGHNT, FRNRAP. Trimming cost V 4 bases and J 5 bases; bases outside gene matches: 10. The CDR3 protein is CASGSLTRGVETQYF. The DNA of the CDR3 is TGTGCTAGTGGTTCGCTGACACGGGGGGTGGAGACCCAGTACTTC.

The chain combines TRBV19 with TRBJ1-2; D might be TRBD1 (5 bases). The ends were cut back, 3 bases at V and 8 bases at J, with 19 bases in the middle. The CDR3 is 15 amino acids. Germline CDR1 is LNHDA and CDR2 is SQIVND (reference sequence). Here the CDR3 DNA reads TGTGCCAGTAGTATGTTTCGACAGAACCAACCCGGCTACACCTTC. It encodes CASSMFRQNQPGYTF.

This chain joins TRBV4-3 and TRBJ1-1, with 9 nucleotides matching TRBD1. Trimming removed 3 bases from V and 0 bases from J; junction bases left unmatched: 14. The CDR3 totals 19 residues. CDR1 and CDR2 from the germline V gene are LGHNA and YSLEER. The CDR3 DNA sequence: TGCGCCAGCAGCCATGCCCCGGGACAGGGAATTATCATGAACACTGAAGCTTTCTTT. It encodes CASSHAPGQGIIMNTEAFF.